These T cell receptor beta chains were read from a single sample in a study of blood T cell repertoires in COVID-19. This table comes from immunoSEQ multiplex PCR, and its TCRdb copy is limited to in-frame clones, with some not included. The sample contains about 33,000 clones, about 86% of which appear only once. The specimen was peripheral blood. The source of these receptors is a human donor in a cohort sampled during active COVID-19. The CDR3 runs from the conserved cysteine through the conserved F or W. D genes are given only for firm matches. Part of the rows lack a size; the others show once, few, many or a class for expanded clones.

j_call | v_call | d_call | cdr3_length | clone_size | cdr3_aa | cdr3_nt
TRBJ2-7 | TRBV5-1 | TRBD1 | 13 | NA | CASSLGTGYEQYF | TGCGCCAGCAGCTTGGGGACAGGCTACGAGCAGTACTTC
TRBJ2-3 | TRBV5-4 | NA | 16 | NA | CASSTVAQTSTDTQYF | TGTGCCAGCAGCACCGTCGCTCAAACTAGCACAGATACGCAGTATTTT
TRBJ2-7 | TRBV5-1 | TRBD1 | 15 | NA | CASSVDRALSYEQYF | TGCGCCAGCAGCGTGGACAGGGCGCTCTCCTACGAGCAGTACTTC
TRBJ2-2 | TRBV7-2 | TRBD2 | 16 | NA | CASGRNSGTNTGELFF | TGTGCCAGCGGTAGGAATAGCGGGACGAACACCGGGGAGCTGTTTTTT
TRBJ2-7 | TRBV20-1 | NA | 14 | NA | CSASKGGSSYEQYF | TGCAGTGCTAGTAAGGGGGGGAGCTCCTACGAGCAGTACTTC
TRBJ2-2 | TRBV28 | TRBD1 | 16 | NA | CASSDSRTGRTGELFF | TGTGCCAGCAGCGACAGCCGGACAGGGAGGACCGGGGAGCTGTTTTTT
TRBJ2-7 | TRBV5-8 | TRBD2 | 15 | NA | CASSWRTSGPYEQYF | TGTGCCAGCAGCTGGAGGACTAGCGGGCCCTACGAGCAGTACTTC
TRBJ1-5 | TRBV7-3 | NA | 13 | NA | CASSPLAGQPQHF | TGTGCCAGCAGCCCCCTCGCGGGCCAGCCCCAGCATTTT
TRBJ2-7 | TRBV7-2 | NA | 14 | NA | CASSPQGGSYEQYF | TGTGCCAGCAGCCCTCAGGGCGGATCCTACGAGCAGTACTTC
TRBJ2-1 | TRBV6-2/TRBV6-3 | NA | 17 | NA | CASSLTVLWGRYNEQFF | TGTGCCAGCAGTTTAACCGTATTGTGGGGGAGGTACAATGAGCAGTTCTTC
TRBJ2-7 | TRBV29-1 | TRBD2 | 13 | NA | CSVGRLGGNEQYF | TGCAGCGTTGGCCGTTTGGGGGGGAACGAGCAGTACTTC
TRBJ2-7 | TRBV7-2 | TRBD2 | 18 | once | CASSHGLAGGLSRYEQYF | TGTGCCAGCAGCCACGGACTAGCGGGAGGGCTCTCTCGGTACGAGCAGTACTTC
TRBJ2-7 | TRBV19 | NA | 15 | few | CASSLRRGPVYEQYF | TGTGCCAGTAGTCTCCGCAGGGGACCAGTTTACGAGCAGTACTTC
TRBJ2-7 | TRBV27 | NA | 14 | NA | CASSLGQRSYEQYF | TGTGCCAGCAGTTTAGGACAGAGATCCTACGAGCAGTACTTC
TRBJ2-1 | TRBV24-1 | NA | 15 | NA | CATSDSSVSYNEQFF | TGTGCCACCAGTGATTCAAGCGTGTCCTACAATGAGCAGTTCTTC
TRBJ1-2 | TRBV6-5 | TRBD1 | 16 | NA | CASSYSRGPTVRGYTF | TGTGCCAGCAGTTACTCGAGGGGGCCAACGGTGAGGGGCTACACCTTC
TRBJ2-3 | TRBV11-3 | NA | 16 | NA | CASSPGGFVEADTQYF | TGTGCCAGCAGCCCAGGGGGGTTCGTAGAGGCAGATACGCAGTATTTT
TRBJ2-4 | TRBV27 | NA | 11 | NA | CASTDFNIQYF | TGTGCCAGTACTGACTTCAACATTCAGTACTTC
TRBJ2-7 | TRBV15 | NA | 13 | NA | CATSEENSYEQYF | TGTGCCACCAGCGAAGAGAACAGCTACGAGCAGTACTTC
TRBJ2-3 | TRBV12-3/TRBV12-4 | NA | 13 | NA | CASSRGGLDTQYF | TGTGCCAGCAGTCGGGGAGGTTTAGATACGCAGTATTTT
TRBJ1-2 | TRBV6-6 | NA | 14 | NA | CASSYQGTDYGYTF | TGTGCCAGCAGTTACCAGGGGACGGACTATGGCTACACCTTC
TRBJ2-3 | TRBV27 | TRBD2 | 18 | NA | CASSHSLASGGALDTQYF | TGTGCCAGCAGTCATAGCCTAGCTAGCGGGGGGGCCCTAGATACGCAGTATTTT
TRBJ2-5 | TRBV5-6 | TRBD2 | 17 | once | CASSNGRRGGPQETQYF | TGTGCCAGCAGCAATGGTCGAAGGGGAGGGCCCCAAGAGACCCAGTACTTC
TRBJ2-1 | TRBV4-2 | TRBD2 | 17 | once | CASSQDITSGGVGEQFF | TGTGCCAGCAGCCAAGATATAACTAGCGGGGGGGTTGGTGAGCAGTTCTTC
TRBJ2-5 | TRBV5-4 | TRBD2 | 15 | NA | CASSSLAGEGETQYF | TGTGCCAGCAGCTCACTAGCGGGGGAGGGAGAGACCCAGTACTTC
TRBJ1-5 | TRBV7-9 | NA | 18 | NA | CASSLAQGQNYGNQPQHF | TGTGCCAGCAGCTTAGCTCAGGGCCAGAATTATGGCAATCAGCCCCAGCATTTT
TRBJ1-2 | TRBV29-1 | NA | 11 | few | CSAQRGGGYTF | TGCAGCGCCCAGAGGGGAGGAGGCTACACCTTC
TRBJ2-2 | TRBV6-2/TRBV6-3 | NA | 15 | NA | CASSPRRGTTGELFF | TGTGCCAGCAGTCCCCGCAGGGGTACCACCGGGGAGCTGTTTTTT
TRBJ2-7 | TRBV5-4 | NA | 15 | NA | CASSFRELGNYEQYF | TGTGCCAGCAGCTTCCGGGAGCTGGGGAACTACGAGCAGTACTTC
TRBJ2-7 | TRBV11-3 | NA | 13 | NA | CASSLAGEYEQYF | TGTGCCAGCAGCTTGGCAGGGGAATACGAGCAGTACTTC
TRBJ2-3 | TRBV9 | NA | 16 | NA | CASSVVGGVYTDTQYF | TGTGCCAGCAGCGTAGTTGGGGGCGTATACACAGATACGCAGTATTTT
TRBJ1-4 | TRBV2 | TRBD1 | 14 | NA | CATLTDRGYEKLFF | TGTGCCACCCTAACGGACAGGGGTTATGAAAAACTGTTTTTT
TRBJ1-1 | TRBV7-8 | NA | 18 | few | CASSPNLAGRGGRTEAFF | TGTGCCAGCAGCCCCAACTTAGCAGGGAGGGGGGGGCGTACTGAAGCTTTCTTT
TRBJ2-1 | TRBV2 | NA | 13 | NA | CASSDRGFNEQFF | TGTGCCAGCAGTGATAGGGGGTTCAATGAGCAGTTCTTC
TRBJ1-2 | TRBV6-5 | NA | 14 | NA | CASTARGVVHGYTF | TGTGCCAGCACCGCGCGGGGAGTGGTACATGGCTACACCTTC
TRBJ2-6 | TRBV6-4 | NA | 15 | NA | CASSAGFSGANVLTF | TGTGCCAGCAGTGCCGGGTTCTCTGGGGCCAACGTCCTGACTTTC
TRBJ1-3 | TRBV9 | NA | 15 | NA | CASSGDSFSGNTIYF | TGTGCCAGCAGCGGAGACAGCTTCTCTGGAAACACCATATATTTT
TRBJ2-1 | TRBV5-1 | TRBD1 | 15 | NA | CASSLGQGSYNEQFF | TGCGCCAGCAGCTTGGGACAGGGCTCCTACAATGAGCAGTTCTTC
TRBJ2-3 | TRBV11-2 | NA | 13 | NA | CASSLARPDTQYF | TGTGCCAGCAGCTTAGCCAGGCCCGATACGCAGTATTTT
TRBJ2-3 | TRBV4-3 | TRBD2 | 17 | NA | CASSQRTSGSFPDTQYF | TGCGCCAGCAGCCAAAGGACTAGCGGGAGTTTTCCAGATACGCAGTATTTT
TRBJ2-7 | TRBV29-1 | NA | 15 | NA | CSVSKALTDSYEQYF | TGCAGCGTTTCCAAGGCCCTGACAGACTCCTACGAGCAGTACTTC
TRBJ2-1 | TRBV3-1/TRBV3-2 | TRBD2 | 16 | NA | CASSQRLAAVYDEQFF | TGTGCCAGCAGCCAAAGACTAGCGGCCGTCTACGATGAGCAGTTCTTC
TRBJ1-1 | TRBV7-9 | TRBD1 | 15 | NA | CASSSYDRGNTEAFF | TGTGCCAGCAGTTCCTACGACAGGGGGAACACTGAAGCTTTCTTT
TRBJ2-7 | TRBV6-5 | TRBD2 | 16 | NA | CASSYSWGGGSYEQYF | TGTGCCAGCAGTTACTCGTGGGGGGGTGGGTCCTACGAGCAGTACTTC
TRBJ2-1 | TRBV5-4 | TRBD2 | 15 | NA | CASRPLLAGNNEQFF | TGTGCCAGCAGGCCTTTACTAGCGGGTAACAATGAGCAGTTCTTC
TRBJ2-7 | TRBV11-2 | TRBD1 | 16 | NA | CASSLETGGAGYEQYF | TGTGCCAGCAGCTTAGAGACAGGGGGCGCAGGTTACGAGCAGTACTTC
TRBJ2-5 | TRBV5-4 | TRBD2 | 16 | NA | CASRTGGLASGETQYF | TGTGCCAGCCGGACCGGCGGACTAGCGAGCGGGGAGACCCAGTACTTC
TRBJ2-2 | TRBV12-3/TRBV12-4 | NA | 13 | NA | CASSLGRTGELFF | TGTGCCAGCAGCCTTGGGAGGACCGGGGAGCTGTTTTTT
TRBJ2-1 | TRBV11-2 | NA | 11 | NA | CASRTRLEQFF | TGTGCCAGCAGGACGAGACTTGAGCAGTTCTTC
TRBJ2-7 | TRBV18 | TRBD2 | 15 | NA | CASSPILAATYEQYF | TGTGCCAGCTCACCAATACTAGCGGCCACCTACGAGCAGTACTTC
TRBJ1-3 | TRBV6-6 | NA | 15 | NA | CASSLKQGGGNTIYF | TGTGCCAGCAGTTTGAAGCAGGGCGGTGGAAACACCATATATTTT
TRBJ2-2 | TRBV6-1 | NA | 13 | NA | CASSELVPGELFF | TGTGCCAGCAGTGAACTAGTTCCCGGGGAGCTGTTTTTT
TRBJ1-2 | TRBV28 | NA | 15 | few | CASSSRSRVGYGYTF | TGTGCCAGCAGTTCCCGTTCGAGGGTGGGCTATGGCTACACCTTC
TRBJ1-3 | TRBV6-5 | TRBD1 | 16 | once | CASSYSGTGSGNTIYF | TGTGCCAGCAGTTACTCGGGGACAGGCTCTGGAAACACCATATATTTT
TRBJ2-5 | TRBV3-1/TRBV3-2 | NA | 15 | NA | CASSQGASYQETQYF | TGTGCCAGCAGCCAAGGAGCCTCGTACCAAGAGACCCAGTACTTC
TRBJ2-1 | TRBV27 | NA | 15 | NA | CASSLSRTVNNEQFF | TGTGCCAGCAGTTTATCGCGGACTGTAAACAATGAGCAGTTCTTC
TRBJ2-1 | TRBV27 | NA | 16 | NA | CASRELREASYNEQFF | TGTGCCAGCAGGGAGTTAAGGGAGGCCTCCTACAATGAGCAGTTCTTC
TRBJ2-7 | TRBV21-1 | NA | 18 | few | CASSIQVGARPTSYEQYF | TGTGCCAGCAGCATCCAGGTGGGGGCGCGGCCCACTTCCTACGAGCAGTACTTC
TRBJ2-7 | TRBV4-1 | NA | 16 | NA | CASSPQRGGGFNEQYF | TGCGCCAGCAGCCCTCAAAGGGGAGGAGGTTTTAACGAGCAGTACTTC
TRBJ1-1 | TRBV5-6 | TRBD1 | 15 | once | CASSATDRVPTEAFF | TGTGCCAGCAGCGCGACTGACAGGGTCCCCACTGAAGCTTTCTTT